This TCR beta chain was documented in a study of CD8+ T cells in alopecia areata. The V end was cut by 5 bases, the J end by 3 bases, with 13 bases between. The germline gives CDR1 MNHEY, CDR2 SMNVEV (reference sequence). The CDR3 sequence is 14 residues long. RNA extraction was followed by reverse transcription into cDNA, which acted as the sequencing template. Some clones are missing from TCRdb's copy, which holds only in-frame ones; the method was immunoSEQ multiplex PCR. The profile covers around 97,000 clones, with less than 70% appearing a single time and about 9% taken by the ten largest. V usage is TRBV27 and J usage is TRBJ2-5; D is possibly TRBD1 or TRBD2 (6 bases each). This TCR was sampled from a human donor in good health. Sequencing input: CD4+ T cells sorted from blood. In DNA form, the CDR3 reads TGTGCCAGCAGTACGTGGGGGGCCGAAGAGACCCAGTACTTC. This gives the protein CASSTWGAEETQYF.